This TCR beta chain stems from a study of CD8 T cell repertoires and HIV-1 epitope variants. Looking at the study overall: Equal numbers of autologous T cell-negative cells presented antigen to enriched T cells.

Here immunoSEQ multiplex PCR was the method, and the copy in TCRdb shows in-frame clones only, minus some. The sample records tens of thousands of clones, almost 75% being singletons. Input material: uncultured baseline CD8+ T cells from peripheral blood mononuclear cells (PBMCs). The receptor comes from a male donor with HIV.

CDR3 residues: CASSLWAEKVTEAFF. For the CDR3, the DNA is TGTGCCAGCAGCTTGTGGGCCGAAAAGGTCACTGAAGCTTTCTTT. The chain carries TRBV5-4 and TRBJ1-1; D is undetermined. Per the germline V gene, CDR1 is SGHNT and CDR2 is YYREEE (reference sequence). The CDR3 consists of 15 residues. V lost 1 base and J lost 4, with 14 bases in between.